The T cell receptor (beta chain) described here comes from a study of T-cell reconstitution after alpha-beta-depleted transplantation in children. The TCRbeta library incorporated unique molecular identifiers. TCRdb re-called the PCR reads with MiXCR, one entry per CDR3 protein. The sample includes hundreds of thousands of distinct CDR3 sequences, about 25% of them seen just once. Findings of the study overall: Reportedly, only several hundred clones from non-depleted graft cells drove alpha-beta T-cell counts at about two months.

This clonotype was seen at least ten times. The target antigen is unknown. This clonotype was sampled from a girl aged 2-10 years with Fanconi anemia, due to receive a stem cell transplant. The starting material was PBMCs, obtained before TCRalphabeta/CD19-depleted stem cell transplant.

For the CDR3, the DNA is TGTGCCAGCAGTTACCCTCGGGTAGCGGGGGGCCCCTCCTACAATGAGCAGTTCTTC. Translating it yields CASSYPRVAGGPSYNEQFF. This chain joins TRBV6-5 and TRBJ2-1, with 10 bases matching TRBD2. Germline values: CDR1 MNHEY, CDR2 SVGAGI. V lost 2 bases and J lost 0; bases outside the gene matches: 10. The CDR3 is 19 residues long.